The clone carrying this T cell receptor beta chain was counted ten times or more. Arm-PCR of CDR3 regions and iRepertoire HTBI primers were the basis on which TCR beta libraries were built. TCRdb ran MiXCR on the multiplex PCR reads and lists one entry per CDR3 protein. The sample consists of roughly 250,000 distinct CDR3 sequences, roughly 18% of them appearing once. The time point was: newly diagnosed GD, antithyroid drugs for less than 3 months. Researchers made the TCR library from RNA that was extracted from PBMCs. The data were taken from a study of regulatory T cells in long-lasting Graves disease. The data also belong to a second study, concerning T cells in Graves' hyperthyroidism and ophthalmopathy. That work adds: Most thyroid clonotypes expanded above 0.001 appeared in blood too.

The sequence was collected from a woman aged 25 to 39 with Graves disease. The source material was peripheral blood mononuclear cells (PBMCs), sampled at new diagnosis, from a patient treated with antithyroid drugs.

CDR3 in amino acids: CASSSQGLVTDTQYF. The CDR3 nucleotides are TGTGCCAGCAGCTCACAGGGGTTGGTAACAGATACGCAGTATTTT. The chain recombines TRBV7-9 with TRBJ2-3; 7 bases align to TRBD1. From germline, CDR1 is SEHNR and CDR2 FQNEAQ (reference sequence). The CDR3 length is 15 residues. V gave up 4 bases and J gave up 3 bases; unmatched junction bases: 7.